Presented here are 32 T cell receptor beta chains from one specimen sequenced in a study of radiotherapy plus CTLA-4 blockade in lung cancer. Some clones are missing from TCRdb's copy, which holds only in-frame ones; the method was immunoSEQ multiplex PCR. The repertoire consists of about 120,000 clones, with 81% occurring once and the leading ten covering around 3.3%. The input for sequencing was peripheral blood, taken from a patient treated with radiotherapy plus ipilimumab. These receptor sequences come from a human donor with non-small cell lung cancer that progressed on radiotherapy plus ipilimumab. Some clones in this sample may be carry-over from other donors' samples.

This chain uses TRBV4-2 with TRBJ2-3; D may be TRBD1 (6 bases). Trimming pared 0 bases from V and 5 bases from J, leaving 18 bases between. The CDR3 consists of 17 residues. The germline V gene encodes CDR1 LGHNA and CDR2 YNFKEQ. The CDR3 reads CASSQDKAGVFGDTQYF. CDR3 DNA: TGTGCCAGCAGCCAAGACAAAGCAGGGGTTTTTGGAGATACGCAGTATTTT.

This clone was observed a handful of times. The chain has TRBV6-1 and TRBJ2-7, with 7 nucleotides matching TRBD1. Germline assignment: CDR1 MNHNS and CDR2 SASEGT. The V segment lost 6 bases and the J segment 5 bases; nucleotides outside the gene matches: 10. The CDR3 runs 14 residues. For the CDR3, the DNA is TGTGCCAGCAGCAGCCGAGACAGGGTCCACGAGCAGTACTTC. It yields the protein CASSSRDRVHEQYF.

J is TRBJ2-7 and V is TRBV10-3; 10 bases match TRBD2. The CDR3 is 16 residues long. The V gene end was trimmed by 0 bases and the J gene end by 3 bases; junction bases not matched to a gene: 5. The germline gives CDR1 ENHRY, CDR2 SYGVKD. The CDR3 DNA is TGTGCCATCAGTGAGTCACTAGCGGGGTCTGTCTACGAGCAGTACTTC. Protein product: CAISESLAGSVYEQYF.

The chain couples TRBV5-1 to TRBJ2-3; D not certain. The germline CDR1 and CDR2 sequences are SGHRS and YFSETQ. The V gene lost 0 bases and the J gene lost 3 bases, with 8 bases spanning the gap. The CDR3 is made up of 14 amino acids. As DNA, the CDR3 is TGCGCCAGCAGCTTGGCTCGAGAAACAGATACGCAGTATTTT. Encoded protein: CASSLARETDTQYF.

The chain employs TRBV7-2 and TRBJ2-3; 9 positions match TRBD2. Germline V gives CDR1 SGHTA, CDR2 FQGNSA. V was pared by 5 bases and J by 4 bases, with 1 base of the junction left unmatched. The CDR3 is 13 residues long. Written as DNA, the CDR3 is TGTGCCAGCAGCCCTAGCGGGGCAGATACGCAGTATTTT. The encoded protein is CASSPSGADTQYF.

This clone came up once. This rearrangement joins TRBV27 to TRBJ1-2; D unclear. The CDR3 sequence is 13 residues long. The V gene's germline CDR1 is MNHEY and CDR2 SMNVEV (reference sequence). The CDR3 DNA reads as TGTGCGACATGGAGCAGAGAGGTTTATGGCTACACCTTC. Translating gives CATWSREVYGYTF.

The chain is built from TRBV7-9 and TRBJ2-7; D remains unclear. This CDR3 has 10 residues. The germline V gene has CDR1 SEHNR and CDR2 FQNEAQ (reference sequence). Trimming removed 5 bases from V and 7 bases from J, with 6 bases in between. The CDR3 sequence: CASSPTEQYF. The CDR3 region has the DNA TGTGCCAGCAGCCCAACTGAGCAGTACTTC.

The rearrangement links TRBV5-1 to TRBJ2-5, with 11 bases matching TRBD2. V lost 4 bases to trimming and J lost 5 bases; unmatched junction nucleotides: 16. CDR3 length: 18 amino acids. Germline CDR1 is SGHRS and CDR2 is YFSETQ. In DNA form, the CDR3 reads TGCGCCAGCAGCCGCTTATCACCAACTAGCGGGGGCGGGGAGACCCAGTACTTC. Translated, it gives CASSRLSPTSGGGETQYF.

The chain couples TRBV18 to TRBJ2-2; no clear D gene. The CDR3 has 13 residues. Per germline, CDR1 KGHSH and CDR2 LQKENI. Trimming took 6 bases from V and 0 from J, leaving 5 bases between them. CDR3 loop: CASSLANTGELFF. The CDR3 region has the DNA TGTGCCAGCTCGTTGGCGAACACCGGGGAGCTGTTTTTT.

CDR3 residues: CASRVGGGTEAFF. In nucleotides, the CDR3 is TGTGCCAGCAGGGTAGGTGGAGGCACTGAAGCTTTCTTT. The chain is built from TRBV6-6 and TRBJ1-1; D is uncertain. The length of the CDR3 is 13 residues. Germline CDR1 is MNHNY and CDR2 is SVGAGI (reference sequence). V was clipped by 6 bases and J by 4 bases, with 12 bases between them.

The chain is built from TRBV5-5 and TRBJ1-6, with a weak D call TRBD1 (6 bases). Germline V gives CDR1 SGHKS, CDR2 YYEKEE (reference sequence). The CDR3 loop spans 15 amino acids. Trimming removed 1 base from V and 10 bases from J, with 15 bases in between. The CDR3 nucleotides read TGTGCCAGCAGCTTGAATAGTGCAGGGGACTCACCCCTCCACTTT. It encodes CASSLNSAGDSPLHF.

The chain recombines TRBV6-1 with TRBJ1-5, with D possibly being TRBD1 (6 bases). Germline CDR1 is MNHNS and CDR2 is SASEGT. V lost 3 bases and J 5 bases, leaving 14 bases between the germline ends. This CDR3 has 15 residues. CDR3 in amino acids: CASSDSGRGYQPQHF. The CDR3 DNA follows: TGTGCCAGCAGTGATTCGGGGAGGGGGTATCAGCCCCAGCATTTT.

This clone was observed once. The chain recombines TRBV5-1 with TRBJ2-2; 8 bases line up with TRBD2. This CDR3 comprises 16 residues. CDR1 is SGHRS and CDR2 is YFSETQ in the germline V gene. The trim removed 0 bases at V and 7 bases at J, leaving 8 bases unmatched. The CDR3 loop is CASSLGPAGEGGELFF. The CDR3 bases are TGCGCCAGCAGCTTGGGGCCAGCGGGGGAAGGCGGGGAGCTGTTTTTT.

The chain has TRBV5-8 and TRBJ1-5; no firm D call. V shed 4 bases and J shed 3 bases, with 8 bases lying between them. CDR1 and CDR2 from the germline V gene are SGHTS and YDEGEE. The length of the CDR3 is 13 residues. This CDR3 reads CASSPRNNQPQHF. In nucleotides, the CDR3 is TGTGCCAGCAGCCCCCGAAACAATCAGCCCCAGCATTTT.

The V call is TRBV6-1, the J call TRBJ1-6; the D is unclear. Germline V lookup: CDR1 MNHNS, CDR2 SASEGT. This CDR3 comprises 13 residues. Trimming shortened V by 6 bases and J by 10 bases, and 13 bases separated the two germline ends. The CDR3 DNA reads TGTGCCAGCAGCCTATCAAGAAGCTCACCCCTCCACTTT. It is translated as CASSLSRSSPLHF.

The chain links TRBV6-5 to TRBJ1-2, with a weak D call TRBD1 (5 bases). This CDR3 is 13 amino acids long. CDR1 and CDR2 from the germline V gene are MNHEY and SVGAGI. The germline V and J ends were trimmed by 6 bases and 2 bases, with 10 bases remaining between them. CDR3 coding DNA: TGTGCCAGCAGCCGGGGGGGGAACTATGGCTACACCTTC. It translates to CASSRGGNYGYTF.

This clone was seen ten or more times. This rearrangement joins TRBV10-3 to TRBJ2-7, with a tentative D call TRBD2 (5 bases). CDR1 and CDR2 from the germline V gene are ENHRY and SYGVKD. This CDR3 is built from 13 residues. The germline V and J ends were trimmed by 2 bases and 7 bases, with 12 bases remaining between them. CDR3 coding DNA: TGTGCCATCAGTGAGCCCCCTCCGGGGGAGCAGTACTTC. This sequence encodes CAISEPPPGEQYF.

CDR3 nucleotide sequence: TGTGCCAGCAGCTCGGACAGGGGTTATGAAAAACTGTTTTTT. Its translation: CASSSDRGYEKLFF. The genes are TRBV9 and TRBJ1-4, with TRBD1 matching 9 bases. CDR1 is SGDLS, CDR2 YYNGEE, per germline. This CDR3 comprises 14 residues. V dropped 4 bases and J dropped 6; count of bases not matched to a gene: 4.

The chain employs TRBV19 and TRBJ1-2; D remains ambiguous. Germline-derived CDR1 and CDR2 are LNHDA and SQIVND (reference sequence). Trimming shortened V by 3 bases and J by 2 bases, and 7 bases separated the two germline ends. CDR3 length: 13 amino acids. CDR3: CASSIMQNYGYTF. The CDR3 DNA is TGTGCCAGTAGTATTATGCAAAACTATGGCTACACCTTC.

J is TRBJ2-3 and V is TRBV5-4, with 8 positions matching TRBD2. This CDR3 has 15 amino acids. Germline lookup yields CDR1 SGHNT and CDR2 YYREEE (reference sequence). The junction had 1 base not matched to a gene; V was cut back by 0 bases and J by 1 base. As DNA, the CDR3 is TGTGCCAGCAGCTTGGGGGGACTAGGCACAGATACGCAGTATTTT. Its protein product is CASSLGGLGTDTQYF.

The chain is built from TRBV18 and TRBJ2-5, with D tentatively TRBD1 (6 bases). Deletions cut 4 bases from V and 2 bases from J, with 14 bases between. This CDR3 spans 15 amino acids. CDR1 KGHSH and CDR2 LQKENI come from the germline V gene. CDR3 amino acids: CASSLTTGIQETQYF. The CDR3 nucleotides read TGTGCCAGCTCACTAACCACAGGGATACAAGAGACCCAGTACTTC. Supplemented by reference TRBV18 and TRBJ2-5, the full variable domain reads NAGVMQNPRHLVRRRGQEARLRCSPMKGHSHVYWYRQLPEEGLKFMVYLQKENIIDESGMPKERFSAEFPKEGPSILRIQQVVRGDSAAYFCASSLTTGIQETQYFGPGTRLLVL.

V is TRBV7-9 and J is TRBJ2-7; tentative D call: TRBD1 (6 bases). The CDR3 runs to 15 residues. The V gene's germline CDR1 is SEHNR and CDR2 FQNEAQ (reference sequence). V shed 0 bases and J shed 2 bases, with 11 bases lying between them. Here the CDR3 DNA reads TGTGCCAGCAGCTTAGCCCGGGACACTACCTACGAGCAGTACTTC. Its protein is CASSLARDTTYEQYF.

The rearrangement joins TRBV4-3 to TRBJ1-1; D possibly corresponds to TRBD1 (5 bases). Deletions cut 3 bases from V and 11 bases from J, with 19 bases between. This CDR3 contains 14 residues. CDR1 is LGHNA and CDR2 is YSLEER in the germline V gene. As DNA, the CDR3 is TGCGCCAGCAGCCACTCCGGGACGCCCCCTTGGGCTTTCTTT. Residues: CASSHSGTPPWAFF.

A few counts support this clone. V gene TRBV2 combines with J gene TRBJ1-6, with TRBD1 as a possible D gene (6 bases). CDR3 size: 15 residues. The germline V and J ends were trimmed by 6 bases and 7 bases, with 16 bases remaining between them. Germline loops: CDR1 SNHLY, CDR2 FYNNEI. For the CDR3, the DNA is TGTGCCAGCAGCTCAGCAGGGGCTTGGAATTCACCCCTCCACTTT. Its translation: CASSSAGAWNSPLHF.

The chain is built from TRBV14 and TRBJ1-1; no reliable D call. CDR3 size: 13 residues. V gave up 6 bases and J gave up 1 base, with 9 bases separating them. Germline loops: CDR1 SGHDN, CDR2 FVKESK. CDR3 amino acids: CASRRTANTEAFF. DNA for the CDR3: TGTGCCAGCAGACGGACGGCGAACACTGAAGCTTTCTTT.

This clone was seen only once. The chain has TRBV7-3 and TRBJ2-1; 7 bases fit TRBD1. V shed 5 bases and J 6 bases; nucleotides not matched to a gene: 10. This CDR3 region has 15 residues. The germline gives CDR1 SGHTA, CDR2 FQGTGA. As DNA, the CDR3 is TGTGCCAGCAGCAAGGGACAGCCCTTAGGCAATGAGCAGTTCTTC. It encodes CASSKGQPLGNEQFF.

V and J are TRBV6-1 and TRBJ1-2; TRBD1 matches at 7 bases. Germline lookup yields CDR1 MNHNS and CDR2 SASEGT. The CDR3 runs 14 residues. J gave up 3 bases and V 5 bases, and 6 bases lay outside the gene matches. CDR3 region: CASSSHRGDYGYTF. CDR3 nucleotide sequence: TGTGCCAGCAGTTCGCACAGGGGAGACTATGGCTACACCTTC.

The rearrangement links TRBV7-9 to TRBJ1-2; no definite D call. The V end lost 6 bases, the J end lost 2 bases, and 10 bases lay between the germline ends. This CDR3 has 13 amino acids. CDR1 is SEHNR, CDR2 FQNEAQ, per germline (reference sequence). The CDR3 DNA sequence: TGTGCCAGCAGTGACATGGGGAACTATGGCTACACCTTC. This codes for CASSDMGNYGYTF.

The chain combines TRBV5-1 with TRBJ2-7, with D possibly TRBD1 on 6 matching bases. V was pared by 4 bases and J by 2 bases, with 19 bases between. The CDR3 has 16 residues. CDR1 and CDR2 from the germline V gene are SGHRS and YFSETQ. CDR3 in amino acids: CASSQLVQGQPYEQYF. The CDR3 region has the DNA TGCGCCAGCAGCCAATTGGTACAGGGCCAACCCTACGAGCAGTACTTC.

The V gene is TRBV6-5, the J gene TRBJ2-5; 10 bases align to TRBD2. The DNA end lines up better with TRBJ2-7; the J call may be wrong. Germline-derived CDR1 and CDR2 are MNHEY and SVGAGI. The CDR3 totals 15 residues. DNA for the CDR3: TGTGCCAGCAGTAACCAGCGGGGGGGCCGGTACGAGCAGTACTTC. Translation gives CASSNQRGGRYEQYF.

For this clone: One junction end disagrees with the germline gene, perhaps due to a read error. J is TRBJ2-3 and V is TRBV18, with D tentatively TRBD1 or TRBD2 (5 bases each). CDR1 is KGHSH and CDR2 is LQKENI in the germline V gene. The CDR3 runs to 13 residues. The CDR3 sequence is CASSPWGKDTQYF. CDR3 in DNA: TGTGCCAGCTCACCTTGGGGGAAAGATACACAGTATTTT. The full variable domain, rest sourced from reference TRBV18 and TRBJ2-3, is NAGVMQNPRHLVRRRGQEARLRCSPMKGHSHVYWYRQLPEEGLKFMVYLQKENIIDESGMPKERFSAEFPKEGPSILRIQQVVRGDSAAYFCASSPWGKDTQYFGPGTRLTVL.

Details on this clone: A junction boundary mismatches the germline segment, possibly from a read error. The chain employs TRBV27 and TRBJ2-5; tentative D call: TRBD2 (5 bases). Germline V gene data show CDR1 as MNHEY and CDR2 as SMNVEV (reference sequence). There are 15 residues in the CDR3. The CDR3 spells CASSLSYGGRETQYF. The DNA of the CDR3 is TGTGCCAGCAGTCTATCGTACGGAGGCCGAGAGACCCAGTACTTC.